This T cell receptor (beta chain) was identified in a study of CD8+ T cells in alopecia areata. Overall study context: Administration of oral tofacitinib to treated patients was at 5 to 10 mg twice daily. The study's findings and limits: In scalp and blood during tofacitinib, many expanded lesional clones persisted. As there was one nonresponder, how baseline CD8+ expansion relates to response remains uncertain.

The treatment was: oral pan-JAK inhibitor, 5-10 mg twice daily. V lost 7 bases, J lost 2 bases, and 5 bases lay in between. The CDR3 spans 11 residues. Looked up from germline, CDR1 is LGHNT and CDR2 is FRNRAP. As regards this clone: The antigen remains undetermined.

RNA extraction and reverse transcription yielded cDNA as sequencing template. Repertoires were generated with immunoSEQ multiplex PCR, while TCRdb's copy carries only in-frame clones and drops some. The table records roughly 180,000 clones, roughly 53% of them present only once. The TCR was taken from a human donor with alopecia areata. The material was CD8+ T cells sorted from blood, obtained at week 24, from a patient treated with tofacitinib. This chain connects TRBV12-5 to TRBJ1-1; no clear D. The DNA of the CDR3 is TGTGCTAGTGCGGTAAACACTGAAGCTTTCTTT. This translates into CASAVNTEAFF.